This is a list of T cell receptor beta chains from one sample in a study of human T cells and chemical hapten exposure. TCRdb redid the calling of the RACE reads with MiXCR, one entry per CDR3 protein. The sample records 65,000 to 70,000 distinct CDR3 sequences, around 9.9% being singletons. The specimen was whole blood, collected in connection with sensitization to the hapten diphenylcyclopropenone (DPC). These receptors were taken from a woman between 50 and 59 years old with alopecia areata. Some clones in this sample may be carry-over from other donors' samples. The CDR3 runs from the conserved cysteine through the conserved F or W. Each record gives: clone size, J gene, D gene, V gene, CDR3 DNA, CDR3 protein. The D gene is left open where the match is weak. Clone sizes are given selectively: once, few, many, or a class where the clone is expanded.

>NA|TRBJ2-7|NA|TRBV28
TGTGCCAGCAAACTAGGGGGATCCTACGAGCAGTACTTC
CASKLGGSYEQYF
>many|TRBJ1-3|NA|TRBV5-1
TGCGCCAGCAGCTTGTACGGTGGAAGCTCTGGAAACACCATATATTTT
CASSLYGGSSGNTIYF
>NA|TRBJ1-1|TRBD1|TRBV20-1
TGCAGTGCTAGAGACCCCAGGGGGACGAGCACTGAAGCTTTCTTT
CSARDPRGTSTEAFF
>few|TRBJ2-2|NA|TRBV12-3/TRBV12-4
TGTGCCAGCAGTTTCAGGGGGGCCGTCGGGGAGCTGTTTTTT
CASSFRGAVGELFF
>many|TRBJ2-7|TRBD2|TRBV12-3/TRBV12-4
TGTGCCAGCAGTCCAGCGGGACCTCCGGACGAGCAGTACTTC
CASSPAGPPDEQYF
>many|TRBJ1-1|NA|TRBV5-1
TGCGCCAGCAGCTTGGGCAGGGGCGGTAAGGAGGGCACTGAAGCTTTCTTT
CASSLGRGGKEGTEAFF
>few|TRBJ2-5|NA|TRBV12-3/TRBV12-4
TGTGCCAGCAGTCCTAATACCGGGGGTCGGGAGACCCAGTACTTC
CASSPNTGGRETQYF
>few|TRBJ1-6|TRBD1|TRBV7-9
TGTGTCAGCAGCCGGACAGGGGGTAGCAATTCACCCCTCCACTTT
CVSSRTGGSNSPLHF
>few|TRBJ1-3|NA|TRBV6-1
TGTGCCAGCAGTCCCCGGATTGGAAACACCATATATTTT
CASSPRIGNTIYF
>many|TRBJ2-2|NA|TRBV7-2
TGTGCCAGCAGCTCACGTGTAGGGGCAGGGAGGTCAAACACCGGGGAGCTGTTTTTT
CASSSRVGAGRSNTGELFF
>many|TRBJ1-2|NA|TRBV10-3
TGTGCCATATCCCGGGAGTTAGAGGGTGGCTACACCTTC
CAISRELEGGYTF
>NA|TRBJ2-1|NA|TRBV9
TGTGCCAGCAGCGGACCAGAGAGGAAGGCGCAGTTCTTC
CASSGPERKAQFF
>few|TRBJ1-1|NA|TRBV6-2/TRBV6-3
TGTGCCAGCAGTGCCCGACACATGAACACTGAAGCTTTCTTT
CASSARHMNTEAFF
>many|TRBJ2-7|NA|TRBV6-5
TGTGCCAGCAGTTACAAAGAGGGCCCCTCCTACGAGCAGTACTTC
CASSYKEGPSYEQYF
>few|TRBJ2-7|TRBD1|TRBV28
TGTGCCAGCAGCCGGGGACAGTCCTACGAGCAGTACTTC
CASSRGQSYEQYF
>many|TRBJ2-7|TRBD2|TRBV12-3/TRBV12-4
TGTGCCAGCAGTTTAATTAGCGGGAGCTACGAGCAGTACTTC
CASSLISGSYEQYF
>NA|TRBJ2-7|NA|TRBV6-2/TRBV6-3
TGTGCCAGACCCCCCGACGAGCAGTACTTC
CARPPDEQYF
>NA|TRBJ2-7|TRBD1|TRBV25-1
TGTGCCAGCAGTGAAAGGGACAGGTACTACGAGCAGTACTTC
CASSERDRYYEQYF
>few|TRBJ2-1|NA|TRBV10-3
TGTGCCCCGAAGGAAGATGAGCAGTTCTTC
CAPKEDEQFF
>NA|TRBJ2-5|TRBD1|TRBV6-1
TGTGCCAGCATAAAGACAGGGTCTCAAGAGACCCAGTACTTC
CASIKTGSQETQYF
>NA|TRBJ2-7|NA|TRBV29-1
TGCAGCGTTCGGACCTACGAGCAGTACTTC
CSVRTYEQYF
>few|TRBJ1-2|NA|TRBV18
TGTGCCAGCTCACCTGTCGGCCAGGGAGTCTCCTATGGCTACACCTTC
CASSPVGQGVSYGYTF
>few|TRBJ2-2|TRBD2|TRBV6-1
TGTGCCAGCACTACCGCGGGACTACCCGGGGAGCTGTTTTTT
CASTTAGLPGELFF
>many|TRBJ2-5|NA|TRBV7-2
TGTGCCAGCAGCTTGGCGGGGTCGGGGGAGACCCAGTACTTC
CASSLAGSGETQYF
>NA|TRBJ2-7|NA|TRBV5-1
TGCGCCAGCAGTCAGGCTGGGTCGCGCGAGCAGTACTTC
CASSQAGSREQYF
>many|TRBJ2-3|TRBD2|TRBV28
TGTGCCAGCAGTTCCGAGCTGGGGGGGACCCGTCGAGCTAGCACAGATACGCAGTATTTT
CASSSELGGTRRASTDTQYF
>NA|TRBJ2-7|TRBD2|TRBV11-2
TGTGCCAGCAGCCGGGACTACCGCTACGAGCAGTACTTC
CASSRDYRYEQYF
>few|TRBJ1-6|TRBD1|TRBV20-1
TGCAGTGCTAGAGCCCAAACAGGGGGCCCCCTCCACTTT
CSARAQTGGPLHF
>few|TRBJ1-3|TRBD1|TRBV7-7
TGTGCTAGCAGCTTAGGATGGGGACAGCGGGGAAACACCATATATTTT
CASSLGWGQRGNTIYF
>many|TRBJ1-4|NA|TRBV29-1
TGCAGCGTTGAAGACTACGAAAAACTGTTTTTT
CSVEDYEKLFF
>many|TRBJ2-1|NA|TRBV24-1
TGTGCCACCAGTGATACAGAAACAGGGCACGAGCAGTTCTTC
CATSDTETGHEQFF
>NA|TRBJ1-1|NA|TRBV28
TGTGCCAGCAGTTTTAGGGGCCTTGAAGCTTTCTTT
CASSFRGLEAFF
>NA|TRBJ2-7|NA|TRBV11-3
TGTGCCAGCAGCTTAGGAGGGCCCACCTACGAGCAGTACTTC
CASSLGGPTYEQYF
>few|TRBJ2-1|TRBD2|TRBV10-2
TGCGCCAGCAGTCAAAGCGGGAGATCAGATGAGCAGTTCTTC
CASSQSGRSDEQFF
>NA|TRBJ1-1|NA|TRBV11-3
TGTGCCAGCAGCTGGGGGGGCAGCGGCACTGAAGCTTTCTTT
CASSWGGSGTEAFF
>NA|TRBJ2-1|NA|TRBV6-5
TGTGCCAGCAGTTCCCCTACACACGAGCAGTTCTTC
CASSSPTHEQFF
>NA|TRBJ2-2|NA|TRBV24-1
TGTGCCACCAGTGATTCCAGAAACACCGGGGAGCTGTTTTTT
CATSDSRNTGELFF
>few|TRBJ2-3|TRBD1|TRBV7-2
TGTGCCGGCGCCCGACAGGGGGCGGGCACAGATACGCAGTATTTT
CAGARQGAGTDTQYF
>many|TRBJ1-2|TRBD1|TRBV7-6
TGTGCCAGCAGCTCCGGGACAGGGGGAGGCTACACCTTC
CASSSGTGGGYTF
>NA|TRBJ2-7|TRBD1|TRBV5-1
TGCGCCAGCAGCTCCCGGACAGGGGTTAGCTACTACGAGCAGTACTTC
CASSSRTGVSYYEQYF
>NA|TRBJ1-4|NA|TRBV27
TGTGCCAGCAGTTTGGCAACAACTAATGAAAAACTGTTTTTT
CASSLATTNEKLFF
>NA|TRBJ2-2|NA|TRBV20-1
TGCAGTGCTAGAGAACCAGCGGGCGGCACCGGGGAGCTGTTTTTT
CSAREPAGGTGELFF
>NA|TRBJ1-6|TRBD1|TRBV5-1
TGCGCCAGCAGCCGAGGGTCAGGGGGTGAGAATTCACCCCTCCACTTT
CASSRGSGGENSPLHF
>many|TRBJ2-7|NA|TRBV28
TGTGCCAGCAGTCTCGACAGGCACGAGCAGTACTTC
CASSLDRHEQYF
>NA|TRBJ2-1|NA|TRBV2
TGTGCCAGCAGGGGGGACTTCACCTACAATGAGCAGTTCTTC
CASRGDFTYNEQFF
>once|TRBJ1-3|NA|TRBV18
TGTGCCAGCTCCCCTCCGGGAACGGGAAACACCATATATTTT
CASSPPGTGNTIYF
>many|TRBJ1-4|TRBD1|TRBV14
TGTGCCAGCAGCCATCTCCCGGACAGGGTTGTGGAAAAACTGTTTTTT
CASSHLPDRVVEKLFF
>many|TRBJ2-3|TRBD2|TRBV19
TGTGCCAGTCGAAGCCGCGGGACTACTAGCACAGATACGCAGTATTTT
CASRSRGTTSTDTQYF
>few|TRBJ2-1|NA|TRBV7-2
TGTGCCAGCAGCGGGCGGACTGACAGAAATGAGCAGTTCTTC
CASSGRTDRNEQFF
>few|TRBJ1-5|TRBD1|TRBV5-1
TGCGCCAGCAGCTTGAGGACAGGGGATGGGCAGCCCCAGCATTTT
CASSLRTGDGQPQHF
>many|TRBJ1-6|NA|TRBV14
TGTGCCAGCAGCCAAGATAGGCAAAAATCAACCCTCCACTTT
CASSQDRQKSTLHF
>many|TRBJ2-7|TRBD2|TRBV6-2/TRBV6-3
TGTGCCAGCAGTTCCCGACTAGCGGGAGGGCCGCCTCTCTACGAGCAGTACTTC
CASSSRLAGGPPLYEQYF
>many|TRBJ1-2|NA|TRBV20-1
TGCAGTGCTAGAACCGGTTATGGCTACACCTTC
CSARTGYGYTF
>NA|TRBJ2-5|TRBD1|TRBV11-1
TGTGCCAGCAGCCTATCGGACAGGGCAGAGACCCAGTACTTC
CASSLSDRAETQYF
>many|TRBJ1-1|NA|TRBV14
TGTGCCAACCCTAGACAGTGCGTGAACACTGAAGCTTTCTTT
CANPRQCVNTEAFF
>NA|TRBJ2-1|NA|TRBV28
TGTGCCAGCAGTTTCCCCCTAAGCGCTTCCTACAATGAGCAGTTCTTC
CASSFPLSASYNEQFF
>NA|TRBJ2-5|NA|TRBV2
TGTGCCAGCAGTGTGGGCAGCCGCCAAGAGACCCAGTACTTC
CASSVGSRQETQYF